The following is a TCR beta chain sequence with its context. Its target is not known. This sample is drawn from a study of T cells in Graves' hyperthyroidism and ophthalmopathy. General observations from the study: Ophthalmopathy cases were set apart from stable hyperthyroidism by a 13 V-J model.

Germline lookup yields CDR1 ENHRY and CDR2 SYGVKD. The CDR3 consists of 14 residues. Trimming took 7 bases from V and 9 from J; bases not matched to a gene: 11. The TCR beta CDR3 regions underwent amplification using RNA transcripts as the source. With the HTBI primer set, the TCR CDR3 went through a first round of RT-PCR. TCRdb redid the calling of the multiplex PCR reads with MiXCR, one entry per CDR3 protein. The sample records about 720,000 distinct CDR3 sequences, about a sixth being singletons. Researchers defined stable Graves' hyperthyroidism as no ophthalmopathy progression within 18 months. Based on clinical symptoms, serum thyroxine and TRAb, thyroid ultrasound and orbital computed tomography, diagnoses were reached.

The receptor was isolated from a man aged 18 to 29 with Graves' hyperthyroidism. V usage is TRBV10-3 and J usage is TRBJ2-1; 8 positions match TRBD1. The source material was blood. The CDR3 bases are TGTGCCATCACCGGGACAGGCCCAGAGGGTGAGCAGTTCTTC. This sequence encodes CAITGTGPEGEQFF.